This T cell receptor beta chain was profiled in a study of T cell changes during pregnancy in multiple sclerosis. Produced via immunoSEQ multiplex PCR; TCRdb's table is partial and in-frame only. The sample has tens of thousands of clones, around 92% seen once. This TCR derives from a female donor in good health, enrolled as a control in a pregnancy study. Here the sequenced sample was peripheral blood, taken in the third trimester of pregnancy.

This CDR3 is CASSEVAGRQPQHF. CDR3 DNA sequence: TGTGCCAGCAGTGAAGTGGCAGGGAGGCAGCCCCAGCATTTT. The genes are TRBV6-1 and TRBJ1-5; weak D call: TRBD1 (5 bases). The CDR3 contains 14 residues. CDR1 and CDR2 from the germline V gene are MNHNS and SASEGT. V shed 1 base and J shed 7 bases, with 11 bases lying between them.